The sequence of this T cell receptor (beta chain) was determined in a study of shared clonotypes between healthy human individuals. The V gene's germline CDR1 is LNHDA and CDR2 SQIVND (reference sequence). Trimming took 5 bases from V and 0 from J; bases not matched to a gene: 3. The CDR3 has 15 amino acids. Some clones are missing from TCRdb's copy, which holds only in-frame ones; the method was immunoSEQ multiplex PCR. The sample carries about 2.3 million clones, more than 85% recorded once. The TCR was taken from a man between 18 and 29 years old in good health. Some clones in this sample may be carry-over from other donors' samples. Material: naive CD4+ T cells from PBMCs. Noted subset: CD45RA+ positively selected. This chain joins TRBV19 and TRBJ1-1, with 10 positions matching TRBD1. In nucleotides, the CDR3 is TGTGCCAGTAGTGACAGGGGGCCGTTGAACACTGAAGCTTTCTTT. Protein: CASSDRGPLNTEAFF.